Listed here are 21 T cell receptor beta chains from one sample, sequenced in a study of blood T cell repertoires in COVID-19. Profiled with immunoSEQ multiplex PCR; TCRdb holds only in-frame clones, not every one. Found here are about 140,000 clones, more than 75% of them singletons; the top ten hold less than 5.5%. Sequenced: peripheral blood. The source of these receptors is a man in his 60s with acute or convalescent COVID-19.

J is TRBJ1-2 and V is TRBV2; the match to TRBD1 covers 7 bases. Losses at the gene ends were 7 bases for V and 5 bases for J; bases not matched to a gene: 10. CDR3 length equals 14 residues. The germline CDR1 and CDR2 sequences are SNHLY and FYNNEI. The CDR3 DNA follows: TGTGCCAGCATACCCGGGACAGCAAAATATGGCTACACCTTC. It translates to CASIPGTAKYGYTF. Full variable domain (rest looked up from reference TRBV2 and TRBJ1-2): EPEVTQTPSHQVTQMGQEVILRCVPISNHLYFYWYRQILGQKVEFLVSFYNNEISEKSEIFDDQFSVERPDGSNFTLKIRSTKLEDSAMYFCASIPGTAKYGYTFGSGTRLTVV.

The chain links TRBV6-5 to TRBJ1-2, with D perhaps TRBD1 (5 bases). The CDR3 is 13 amino acids. Germline V gene sequence: CDR1 MNHEY, CDR2 SVGAGI. V was cut by 0 bases and J by 8 bases, with 10 bases left in between. The CDR3: CASSYSWGRGYTF. The CDR3 nucleotides read TGTGCCAGCAGTTACTCGTGGGGCAGAGGCTACACCTTC.

J is TRBJ2-7 and V is TRBV5-1, with D possibly matching TRBD1 (6 bases). The CDR3 consists of 15 residues. Looked up from germline, CDR1 is SGHRS and CDR2 is YFSETQ. V lost 1 base and J lost 0, with 11 bases in between. The CDR3 bases are TGCGCCAGCAGCTTGACGGGACATATCTCCTACGAGCAGTACTTC. Translated, it gives CASSLTGHISYEQYF.

This clone has a single count. This sequence joins TRBV5-4 and TRBJ2-6, with D possibly being TRBD1 (5 bases). The germline CDR1 and CDR2 sequences are SGHNT and YYREEE (reference sequence). The CDR3 extends over 16 amino acids. The V gene lost 0 bases and the J gene lost 3 bases, with 10 bases spanning the gap. CDR3 DNA sequence: TGTGCCAGCAGCTTGGCCCAGGGTTTTGGGGCCAACGTCCTGACTTTC. This encodes CASSLAQGFGANVLTF.

The table lists this clone with a few counts. The chain employs TRBV13 and TRBJ2-1; D is undetermined. Germline V gene sequence: CDR1 PRHDT, CDR2 FYEKMQ (reference sequence). The CDR3 contains 13 residues. V was cut by 10 bases and J by 0 bases, with 10 bases left in between. This CDR3 is CATTKSSYNEQFF. The CDR3 DNA sequence: TGTGCCACCACTAAGAGCTCCTACAATGAGCAGTTCTTC.

This sequence joins TRBV5-1 and TRBJ2-7; possible D gene TRBD2, 6 bases. CDR3 size: 17 residues. V lost 4 bases and J 1 base, leaving 21 bases between the germline ends. Germline V CDR1 and CDR2: SGHRS, YFSETQ. The CDR3 is CASSPGTGGPKSYEQYF. CDR3 nucleotides: TGCGCCAGCAGCCCCGGGACCGGGGGTCCTAAATCCTACGAGCAGTACTTC.

The rearrangement uses TRBV4-2 and TRBJ1-5; TRBD1 is a possible D gene (5 bases). V was pared by 1 base and J by 4 bases, with 14 bases between. CDR3 length equals 16 residues. The germline CDR1 and CDR2 sequences are LGHNA and YNFKEQ. CDR3 protein: CASSQGQGLGNQPQHF. Written as DNA, the CDR3 is TGTGCCAGCAGCCAAGGTCAGGGTTTGGGGAATCAGCCCCAGCATTTT.

The genes are TRBV11-3 and TRBJ1-2; D perhaps matches TRBD1 (5 bases). The germline gives CDR1 SGHNT, CDR2 YENEEA. The CDR3 is 15 amino acids. V lost 4 bases and J lost 5, with 17 bases in between. The chain's CDR3 is CASSYPRESSYGYTF. The DNA of the CDR3 is TGTGCCAGCAGCTACCCCAGGGAATCTTCATATGGCTACACCTTC.

This sequence joins TRBV14 and TRBJ2-7; perhaps TRBD2 as D (6 bases). This CDR3 is 15 amino acids long. Looked up from germline, CDR1 is SGHDN and CDR2 is FVKESK. Trimming removed 0 bases at V and 0 bases at J, with 9 bases between. CDR3 amino acids: CASSQDSGSSYEQYF. The CDR3 DNA is TGTGCCAGCAGCCAAGATTCCGGGAGCTCCTACGAGCAGTACTTC.

This chain joins TRBV7-9 and TRBJ1-2, with D unclear. V lost 0 bases and J lost 7, with 18 bases in between. The germline CDR1 and CDR2 sequences are SEHNR and FQNEAQ (reference sequence). The CDR3 length is 16 residues. The CDR3 loop is CASSLAAGLSGSGYTF. CDR3 in DNA: TGTGCCAGCAGCTTAGCGGCGGGCCTGTCAGGAAGTGGCTACACCTTC.

CDR3 in amino acids: CASSVGQGPNTGELFF. CDR3 coding DNA: TGTGCCAGCAGCGTAGGACAGGGCCCTAACACCGGGGAGCTGTTTTTT. The chain combines TRBV9 with TRBJ2-2, with TRBD1 matching 7 bases. The length of the CDR3 is 16 residues. V shed 0 bases and J 2 bases; nucleotides not matched to a gene: 4. Germline CDR1 is SGDLS and CDR2 is YYNGEE.

This chain uses TRBV19 with TRBJ1-6, with a tentative D call TRBD1 (5 bases). The CDR3 extends over 17 amino acids. From germline, CDR1 is LNHDA and CDR2 SQIVND (reference sequence). Trimming left V 4 bases short and J 3 bases short, with 16 bases between. The CDR3 DNA sequence: TGTGCCAGTAGTAATTTAGGGGCAGCGAACTATAATTCACCCCTCCACTTT. It yields the protein CASSNLGAANYNSPLHF.

The chain joins TRBV2 to TRBJ1-6, with 9 bases identical to TRBD1. Losses at the gene ends were 2 bases for V and 6 bases for J; bases not matched to a gene: 8. The CDR3 runs 17 residues. CDR1 and CDR2 (germline): SNHLY, FYNNEI. CDR3 nucleotides: TGTGCCAGCAGTGAACAAGTACAGGGGGCGATTAATTCACCCCTCCACTTT. Translated, it gives CASSEQVQGAINSPLHF.

J is TRBJ2-5 and V is TRBV6-6; a possible D gene is TRBD2 (6 bases). Germline V gene data show CDR1 as MNHNY and CDR2 as SVGAGI (reference sequence). CDR3 length: 12 residues. V was shortened by 7 bases and J by 3 bases, with 9 bases between the two germline ends. CDR3 region: CASNGGEETQYF. As DNA, the CDR3 is TGTGCCAGCAATGGCGGGGAAGAGACCCAGTACTTC.

This clone was seen many times. The rearrangement joins TRBV10-1 to TRBJ2-3, with 7 bases lining up with TRBD2. Germline V gene lookup returns CDR1 WNHNN and CDR2 SYGVQD (reference sequence). With 3 bases clipped from V and 1 base from J, the junction kept 1 base outside the gene matches. The CDR3 length is 14 residues. CDR3 amino acids: CASSDSGGTDTQYF. In DNA, the CDR3 is TGCGCCAGCAGTGACAGCGGGGGCACAGATACGCAGTATTTT.

V and J are TRBV12-3 or TRBV12-4 and TRBJ1-4, with TRBD1 as a possible D gene (5 bases). This CDR3 region has 13 residues. V lost 6 bases and J 7 bases, leaving 12 bases between the germline ends. The CDR3, as DNA: TGTGCCAGCAGCTGGGGCCACGGTGAAAAACTGTTTTTT. Its translation is CASSWGHGEKLFF.

The V call is TRBV7-9, the J call TRBJ1-1, with TRBD1 as a possible D gene (6 bases). The V gene's germline CDR1 is SEHNR and CDR2 FQNEAQ (reference sequence). Trimming left V 5 bases short and J 4 bases short, with 20 bases between. The CDR3 covers 16 residues. CDR3 in DNA: TGTGCCAGCAGCATAGGGACACTTATTCCCCTCACTGAAGCTTTCTTT. It yields the protein CASSIGTLIPLTEAFF. Supplemented by reference TRBV7-9 and TRBJ1-1, the full variable domain reads DTGVSQNPRHKITKRGQNVTFRCDPISEHNRLYWYRQTLGQGPEFLTYFQNEAQLEKSRLLSDRFSAERPKGSFSTLEIQRTEQGDSAMYLCASSIGTLIPLTEAFFGQGTRLTVV.

CDR3 sequence: CASSLRTSGISYNEQFF. CDR3 DNA sequence: TGTGCCAGCAGCCTAAGGACTAGCGGGATTTCCTACAATGAGCAGTTCTTC. This chain connects TRBV3-1 (or the pseudogene TRBV3-2) to TRBJ2-1; TRBD2 aligns across 12 bases. The length of the CDR3 is 17 residues. The V and J ends lost 4 bases and 1 base, in that order; junction bases with no gene match: 5. Germline loops: CDR1 LGHDT, CDR2 YNNKEL (reference sequence).

J is TRBJ2-1 and V is TRBV11-1; 8 bases line up with TRBD1. CDR1 and CDR2 (germline): SGHAT, FQDESV (reference sequence). CDR3 length: 14 amino acids. Trimming took 1 base from V and 11 from J; bases not matched to a gene: 7. The CDR3 region is CASSLDGTGLQQFF. Here the CDR3 DNA reads TGTGCCAGCAGCTTAGATGGGACAGGACTCCAGCAGTTCTTC.

The chain combines TRBV28 with TRBJ1-4; 7 bases are shared with TRBD1. Germline V gives CDR1 MDHEN, CDR2 SYDVKM. The CDR3 runs to 14 residues. V lost 10 bases to trimming and J lost 0 bases; unmatched junction nucleotides: 5. The CDR3 DNA sequence: TGTGCCATTGCAGGGGGTACAACTAATGAAAAACTGTTTTTT. This translates into CAIAGGTTNEKLFF.

The chain is built from TRBV5-5 and TRBJ1-2; 9 nucleotides line up with TRBD1. The length of the CDR3 is 14 residues. The ends lost 0 bases at V and 8 bases at J; junction bases unmatched: 5. From germline, CDR1 is SGHKS and CDR2 YYEKEE (reference sequence). The CDR3 spells CASSLVGQGGGYTF. CDR3 nucleotides: TGTGCCAGCAGCTTGGTGGGACAGGGCGGCGGCTACACCTTC. Looking up the rest from reference TRBV5-5 and TRBJ1-2 gives the full variable domain: DAGVTQSPTHLIKTRGQQVTLRCSPISGHKSVSWYQQVLGQGPQFIFQYYEKEERGRGNFPDRFSARQFPNYSSELNVNALLLGDSALYLCASSLVGQGGGYTFGSGTRLTVV.